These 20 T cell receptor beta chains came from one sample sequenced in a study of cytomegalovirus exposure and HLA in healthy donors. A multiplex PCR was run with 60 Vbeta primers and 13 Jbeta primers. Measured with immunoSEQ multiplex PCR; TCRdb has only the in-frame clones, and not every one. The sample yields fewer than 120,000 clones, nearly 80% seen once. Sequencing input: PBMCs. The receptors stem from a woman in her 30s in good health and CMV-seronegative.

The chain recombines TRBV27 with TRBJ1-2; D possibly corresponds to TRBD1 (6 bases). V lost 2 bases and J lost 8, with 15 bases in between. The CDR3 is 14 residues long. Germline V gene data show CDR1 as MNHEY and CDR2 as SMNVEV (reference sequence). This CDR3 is CASSLLGGQRGYTF. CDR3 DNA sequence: TGTGCCAGCAGTTTACTCGGGGGGCAGCGGGGCTACACCTTC.

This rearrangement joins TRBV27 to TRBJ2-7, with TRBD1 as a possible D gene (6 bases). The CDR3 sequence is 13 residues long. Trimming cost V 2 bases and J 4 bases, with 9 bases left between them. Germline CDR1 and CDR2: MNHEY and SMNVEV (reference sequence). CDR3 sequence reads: CASSLNRDYEQYF. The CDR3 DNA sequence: TGTGCCAGCAGTTTAAACAGGGATTACGAGCAGTACTTC.

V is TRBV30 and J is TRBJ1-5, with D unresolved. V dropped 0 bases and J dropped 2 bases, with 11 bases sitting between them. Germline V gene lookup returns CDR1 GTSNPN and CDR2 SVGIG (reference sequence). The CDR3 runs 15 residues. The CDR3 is CAWSVLSVGNQPQHF. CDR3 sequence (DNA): TGTGCCTGGAGTGTACTTTCGGTGGGCAATCAGCCCCAGCATTTT.

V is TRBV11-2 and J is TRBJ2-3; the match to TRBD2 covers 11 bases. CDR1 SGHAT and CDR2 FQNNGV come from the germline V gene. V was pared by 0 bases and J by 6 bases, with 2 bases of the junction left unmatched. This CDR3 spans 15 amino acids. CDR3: CASSLDPSGRDTQYF. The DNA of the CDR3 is TGTGCCAGCAGCTTAGATCCTAGCGGGAGGGATACGCAGTATTTT.

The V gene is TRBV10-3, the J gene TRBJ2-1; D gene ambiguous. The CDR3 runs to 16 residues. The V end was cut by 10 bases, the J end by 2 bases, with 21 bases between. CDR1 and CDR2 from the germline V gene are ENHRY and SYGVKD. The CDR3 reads CATKRWRQYAYNEQFF. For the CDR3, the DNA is TGTGCCACTAAACGCTGGCGGCAGTACGCCTACAATGAGCAGTTCTTC.

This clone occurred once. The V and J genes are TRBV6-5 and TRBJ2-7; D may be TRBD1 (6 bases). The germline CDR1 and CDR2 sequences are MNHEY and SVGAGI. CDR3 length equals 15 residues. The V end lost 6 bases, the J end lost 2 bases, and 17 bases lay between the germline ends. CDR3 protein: CASSPTWDTAYEQYF. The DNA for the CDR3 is TGTGCCAGCAGCCCCACTTGGGACACGGCCTACGAGCAGTACTTC.

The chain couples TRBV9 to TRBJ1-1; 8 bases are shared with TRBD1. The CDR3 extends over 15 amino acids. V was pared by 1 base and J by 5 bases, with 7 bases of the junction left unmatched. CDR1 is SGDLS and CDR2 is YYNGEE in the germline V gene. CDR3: CASSVQGAGGTEAFF. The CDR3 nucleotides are TGTGCCAGCAGCGTACAGGGGGCCGGGGGTACTGAAGCTTTCTTT.

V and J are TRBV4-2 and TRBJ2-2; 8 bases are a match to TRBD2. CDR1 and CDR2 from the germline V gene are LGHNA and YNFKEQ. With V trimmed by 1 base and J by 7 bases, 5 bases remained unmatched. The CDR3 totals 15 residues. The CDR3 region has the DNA TGTGCCAGCAGCCAAGGGCCGGCGGGAGGCGGGGAGCTGTTTTTT. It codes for CASSQGPAGGGELFF.

In DNA, the CDR3 is TGCGCCAGCAGTCATCGCTCACAGGGGTTCACTGAAGCTTTCTTT. Translation: CASSHRSQGFTEAFF. The rearrangement links TRBV10-1 to TRBJ1-1, with 7 bases fitting TRBD1. Germline CDR1 reads WNHNN; CDR2 reads SYGVQD (reference sequence). After removal of 5 bases from V and 4 bases from J, the junction contained 10 bases not matched to a gene. The CDR3 is 15 amino acids.

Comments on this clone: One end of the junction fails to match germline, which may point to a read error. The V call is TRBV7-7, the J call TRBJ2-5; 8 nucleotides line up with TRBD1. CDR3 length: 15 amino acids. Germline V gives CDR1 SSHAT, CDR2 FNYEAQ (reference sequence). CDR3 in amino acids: CASSFTGGRQETQYF. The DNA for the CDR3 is TGTGCTAGCAGCTTTACAGGGGGACGACAAGAGACCCAGTACTTC.

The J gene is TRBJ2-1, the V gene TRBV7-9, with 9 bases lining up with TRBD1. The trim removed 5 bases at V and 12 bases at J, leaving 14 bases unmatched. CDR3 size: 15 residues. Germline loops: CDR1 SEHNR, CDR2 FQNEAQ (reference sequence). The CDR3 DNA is TGTGCCAGCAGCCCTCGACAGGGGGTCACGGTAGGGCAGTTCTTC. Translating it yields CASSPRQGVTVGQFF. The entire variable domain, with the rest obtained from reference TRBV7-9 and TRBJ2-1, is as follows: DTGVSQNPRHKITKRGQNVTFRCDPISEHNRLYWYRQTLGQGPEFLTYFQNEAQLEKSRLLSDRFSAERPKGSFSTLEIQRTEQGDSAMYLCASSPRQGVTVGQFFGPGTRLTVL.

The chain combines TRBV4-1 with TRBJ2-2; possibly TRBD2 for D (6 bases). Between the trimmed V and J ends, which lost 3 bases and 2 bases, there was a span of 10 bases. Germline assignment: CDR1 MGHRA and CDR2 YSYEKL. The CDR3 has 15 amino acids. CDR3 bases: TGCGCCAGCAGCCAGCTTAGCGGAAACACCGGGGAGCTGTTTTTT. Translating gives CASSQLSGNTGELFF.

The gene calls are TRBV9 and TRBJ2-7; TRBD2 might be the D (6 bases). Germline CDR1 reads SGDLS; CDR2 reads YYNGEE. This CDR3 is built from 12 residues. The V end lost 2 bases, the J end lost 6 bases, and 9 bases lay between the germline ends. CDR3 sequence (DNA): TGTGCCAGCAGCGTCGGGGGTCCCGAGCAGTACTTC. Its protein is CASSVGGPEQYF.

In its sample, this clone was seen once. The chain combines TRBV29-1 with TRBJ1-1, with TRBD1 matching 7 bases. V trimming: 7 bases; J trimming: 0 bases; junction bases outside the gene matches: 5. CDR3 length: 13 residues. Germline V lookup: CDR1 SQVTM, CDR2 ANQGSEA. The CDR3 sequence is CSAAQGVNTEAFF. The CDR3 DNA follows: TGCAGCGCCGCGCAGGGGGTGAACACTGAAGCTTTCTTT.

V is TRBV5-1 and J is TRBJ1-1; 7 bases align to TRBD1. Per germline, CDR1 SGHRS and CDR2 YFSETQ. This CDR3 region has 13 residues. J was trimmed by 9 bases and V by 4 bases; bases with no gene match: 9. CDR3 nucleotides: TGCGCCAGCAGCCTCGGGACAGCCGGCCAAGCTTTCTTT. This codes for CASSLGTAGQAFF.

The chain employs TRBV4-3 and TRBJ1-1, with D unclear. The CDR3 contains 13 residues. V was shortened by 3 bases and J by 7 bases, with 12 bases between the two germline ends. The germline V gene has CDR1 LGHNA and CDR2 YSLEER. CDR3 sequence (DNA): TGCGCCAGCAGCCACTTTGCCCCAGGTGAAGCTTTCTTT. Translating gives CASSHFAPGEAFF.

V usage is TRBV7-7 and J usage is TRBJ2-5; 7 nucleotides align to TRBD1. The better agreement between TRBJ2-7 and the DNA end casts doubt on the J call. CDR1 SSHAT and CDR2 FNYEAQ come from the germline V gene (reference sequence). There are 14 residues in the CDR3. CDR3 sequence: CASSLRQGPYEQYF. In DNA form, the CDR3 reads TGTGCCAGCAGCTTACGACAGGGACCCTACGAGCAGTACTTC.

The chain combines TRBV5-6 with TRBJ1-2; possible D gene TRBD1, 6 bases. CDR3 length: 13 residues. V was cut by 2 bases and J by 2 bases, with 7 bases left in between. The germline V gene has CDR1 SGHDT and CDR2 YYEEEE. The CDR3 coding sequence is TGTGCCAGCAGCTTCAGGGGAAACTATGGCTACACCTTC. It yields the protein CASSFRGNYGYTF.

CDR3 nucleotide sequence: TGTGCCAGCAGCTTATTCCCCTCGGGAACGACGCCGCTGTTTTTT. It encodes CASSLFPSGTTPLFF. The chain links TRBV7-9 to TRBJ1-4; D is ambiguous. The CDR3 has 15 residues. Looked up from germline, CDR1 is SEHNR and CDR2 is FQNEAQ (reference sequence). The V gene lost 2 bases and the J gene lost 14 bases, with 21 bases spanning the gap. The variable domain in full, with the rest retrieved from reference TRBV7-9 and TRBJ1-4, is DTGVSQNPRHKITKRGQNVTFRCDPISEHNRLYWYRQTLGQGPEFLTYFQNEAQLEKSRLLSDRFSAERPKGSFSTLEIQRTEQGDSAMYLCASSLFPSGTTPLFFGSGTQLSVL.

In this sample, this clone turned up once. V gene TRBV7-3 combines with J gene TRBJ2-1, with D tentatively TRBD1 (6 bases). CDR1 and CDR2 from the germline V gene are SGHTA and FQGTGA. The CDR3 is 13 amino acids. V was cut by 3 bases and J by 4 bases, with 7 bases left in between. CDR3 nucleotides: TGTGCCAGCAGCTTCGGACAGTACAATGAGCAGTTCTTC. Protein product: CASSFGQYNEQFF.